This T cell receptor beta chain is drawn from a study of shared clonotypes between healthy human individuals. Across the study: Donors had three CD4 naive, three CD4 memory, two CD8 naive and one CD8 memory plate apiece.

The protocol was immunoSEQ multiplex PCR, while the TCRdb copy is restricted to in-frame clones and leaves out a portion. The sample shows approximately 1,000,000 clones, 75% to 85% of them seen only once. Germline V gene data show CDR1 as SGHRS and CDR2 as YFSETQ. The ends lost 3 bases at V and 5 bases at J; junction bases unmatched: 12. The CDR3 is made up of 16 amino acids. The clonotype originates from a man aged 18 to 30 in good health. Some clones in this sample may be carry-over from other donors' samples. The chain combines TRBV5-1 with TRBJ2-7; TRBD1 matches at 9 bases. The specimen was memory CD4+ T cells from PBMCs. Subset here: CD45RA-negative fraction. The CDR3 DNA reads TGCGCCAGCAGCTGGCCCTCCGGGACAGGGTTGGACGAGCAGTACTTC. This translates into CASSWPSGTGLDEQYF.